This entry lists 8 T cell receptor beta chains sequenced from one sample in a study of T cell changes during pregnancy in multiple sclerosis. Assay used: immunoSEQ multiplex PCR; TCRdb lists only in-frame clones, some missing. The sample holds 50,000 to 60,000 clones, 80% to 95% seen once. The sequencing used CD4+ T cells from peripheral blood mononuclear cells, collected in the second trimester of pregnancy. All receptors come from a female donor with multiple sclerosis, enrolled in a pregnancy study.

The chain joins TRBV6-4 to TRBJ1-5, with TRBD1 identical over 11 bases. This CDR3 region has 17 residues. CDR1 is MRHNA, CDR2 SNTAGT, per germline. The V gene end was trimmed by 2 bases and the J gene end by 5 bases; junction bases not matched to a gene: 8. This chain's CDR3 is CASSDRGQGVVDQPQHF. The CDR3 region has the DNA TGTGCCAGCAGTGACCGGGGACAGGGGGTAGTAGATCAGCCCCAGCATTTT.

V usage is TRBV6-1 and J usage is TRBJ2-7, with 14 bases aligning to TRBD2. The trim removed 4 bases at V and 12 bases at J, leaving 14 bases unmatched. CDR1 and CDR2 from the germline V gene are MNHNS and SASEGT. The CDR3 length is 16 residues. The CDR3 nucleotides read TGTGCCAGCAGTGCCATCCCGACTAGCGGGGGGGCCGTTTTGTACTTC. Translating gives CASSAIPTSGGAVLYF.

This sequence joins TRBV19 and TRBJ1-5; D possibly corresponds to TRBD1 (5 bases). V gave up 7 bases and J gave up 0 bases, with 16 bases separating them. This CDR3 has 16 residues. Looked up from germline, CDR1 is LNHDA and CDR2 is SQIVND (reference sequence). This chain's CDR3 is CASTSNRFYSNQPQHF. DNA of the CDR3: TGTGCCAGTACCTCAAACAGGTTCTATAGCAATCAGCCCCAGCATTTT. Full variable domain (missing parts from reference TRBV19 and TRBJ1-5): DGGITQSPKYLFRKEGQNVTLSCEQNLNHDAMYWYRQDPGQGLRLIYYSQIVNDFQKGDIAEGYSVSREKKESFPLTVTSAQKNPTAFYLCASTSNRFYSNQPQHFGDGTRLSIL.

The V call is TRBV5-1, the J call TRBJ1-2; D ambiguous. Germline V CDR1 and CDR2: SGHRS, YFSETQ. The CDR3 length is 12 residues. V lost 1 base, J lost 7 bases, and 8 bases lay in between. The CDR3 DNA reads TGCGCCAGCAGCTTGACAGAGAGTGGCTACACCTTC. Amino acid sequence: CASSLTESGYTF.

V usage is TRBV25-1 and J usage is TRBJ1-1; 7 bases align to TRBD1. CDR1 MGHDK and CDR2 SYGVNS come from the germline V gene. The junction had 5 bases not matched to a gene; V was cut back by 3 bases and J by 1 base. The CDR3 contains 15 residues. The CDR3 protein is CASSESGTENTEAFF. Written as DNA, the CDR3 is TGTGCCAGCAGTGAGTCCGGGACAGAGAACACTGAAGCTTTCTTT. Based on the CDR3 plus reference TRBV25-1 and TRBJ1-1, the full variable domain is EADIYQTPRYLVIGTGKKITLECSQTMGHDKMYWYQQDPGMELHLIHYSYGVNSTEKGDLSSESTVSRIRTEHFPLTLESARPSHTSQYLCASSESGTENTEAFFGQGTRLTVV.

V is TRBV5-1 and J is TRBJ2-7; TRBD2 might be the D (6 bases). The germline gives CDR1 SGHRS, CDR2 YFSETQ. The CDR3 loop spans 14 amino acids. Trimming took off 2 bases at V and 0 bases at J, with 9 bases between the two ends. The CDR3 loop reads CASSLSGVSYEQYF. CDR3 coding DNA: TGCGCCAGCAGCTTATCGGGGGTCTCCTACGAGCAGTACTTC.

V usage is TRBV4-1 and J usage is TRBJ1-5; tentatively, D is TRBD1 (6 bases). Germline assignment: CDR1 MGHRA and CDR2 YSYEKL. Between the trimmed V and J ends, which lost 2 bases and 4 bases, there was a span of 12 bases. This CDR3 contains 15 residues. The CDR3 coding sequence is TGCGCCAGCAGCCAATTCCGGGACAAAAATCAGCCCCAGCATTTT. Encoded protein: CASSQFRDKNQPQHF.

The chain combines TRBV7-9 with TRBJ1-6; 7 nucleotides align to TRBD1. Germline trimming cut 5 bases from V and 7 bases from J; bases unmatched to any gene: 5. The CDR3 extends over 14 amino acids. Looked up from germline, CDR1 is SEHNR and CDR2 is FQNEAQ (reference sequence). CDR3 loop: CASSVQGRNSPLHF. Here the CDR3 DNA reads TGTGCCAGCAGCGTACAGGGGAGGAATTCACCCCTCCACTTT.